Listed below are T cell receptor beta chains from one sample, sequenced in a study of T cell repertoires in cytomegalovirus infection. Using its own MiXCR run on the reads, TCRdb lists one record per CDR3 protein. The sample has approximately 150,000 distinct CDR3 sequences, roughly 6% seen once. Sequenced: PBMCs. Receptors were obtained from a human donor in good health (CMV status not recorded). Some clones in this sample may be carry-over from other donors' samples. CDR3s include the opening cysteine and the closing phenylalanine or tryptophan. Fields, in order: J gene, V gene, clone size, D gene, CDR3 DNA, CDR3 protein. D genes are given only for firm matches. Clone size is not always given. Where it is, it says once, few, many or a class for expanded clones.

j_gene: TRBJ1-1; v_gene: TRBV3-1; abundance: many; d_gene: .; CDR3nt: TGTGCCAGCAGCTCGAACACAGGGATGAACACTGAAGCTTTCTTT; CDR3aa: CASSSNTGMNTEAFF
j_gene: TRBJ2-3; v_gene: TRBV7-9; abundance: many; d_gene: .; CDR3nt: TGTGCCAGCATCCTCGGGGGCGATACGCAGTATTTT; CDR3aa: CASILGGDTQYF
j_gene: TRBJ1-6; v_gene: TRBV7-2; abundance: many; d_gene: .; CDR3nt: TGTGCCAGCAGCTCGCGGGGGTATAATTCACCCCTCCACTTT; CDR3aa: CASSSRGYNSPLHF
j_gene: TRBJ2-3; v_gene: TRBV7-2; abundance: .; d_gene: .; CDR3nt: TGTGCCAGCAGCCAGTACGGGTTGGGGCAAGCAGATACGCAGTATTTT; CDR3aa: CASSQYGLGQADTQYF
j_gene: TRBJ2-1; v_gene: TRBV12-5; abundance: many; d_gene: TRBD2; CDR3nt: TGTGCTAGTGGTTTGGTACGTACTAGCGGGGAAGACCCGTCCTACAATGAGCAGTTCTTC; CDR3aa: CASGLVRTSGEDPSYNEQFF
j_gene: TRBJ1-6; v_gene: TRBV14; abundance: few; d_gene: .; CDR3nt: TGTGCCAGCAGCCAAGGTCTCGGAATTAATTCACCCCTCCACTTT; CDR3aa: CASSQGLGINSPLHF
j_gene: TRBJ2-5; v_gene: TRBV5-5; abundance: many; d_gene: TRBD1; CDR3nt: TGTGCCAGCAGCTTTGTCCACCCGGGACAGGGAATTCAAGAGACCCAGTACTTC; CDR3aa: CASSFVHPGQGIQETQYF
j_gene: TRBJ1-2; v_gene: TRBV18; abundance: few; d_gene: .; CDR3nt: TGTGCCAGCTCACCGCCGGGACGGCTCTATGGCTACACCTTC; CDR3aa: CASSPPGRLYGYTF
j_gene: TRBJ2-7; v_gene: TRBV12-3/TRBV12-4; abundance: many; d_gene: .; CDR3nt: TGTGCCAGCAGTTTAGTGGCAGGGATGGCCTACGAGCAGTACTTC; CDR3aa: CASSLVAGMAYEQYF
j_gene: TRBJ1-1; v_gene: TRBV6-5; abundance: .; d_gene: .; CDR3nt: TGTGCCACGACCGACCGAGTGGACACTGAAGCTTTCTTT; CDR3aa: CATTDRVDTEAFF
j_gene: TRBJ2-3; v_gene: TRBV29-1; abundance: many; d_gene: TRBD2; CDR3nt: TGCAGCGTTGAAGGGACTAGCGAATCAGATACGCAGTATTTT; CDR3aa: CSVEGTSESDTQYF
j_gene: TRBJ2-1; v_gene: TRBV2; abundance: many; d_gene: TRBD2; CDR3nt: TGTGCCAGCAAAGCTGGATTAGGACTAGCGGGCCGATACAATGAGCAGTTCTTC; CDR3aa: CASKAGLGLAGRYNEQFF
j_gene: TRBJ2-1; v_gene: TRBV7-8; abundance: many; d_gene: TRBD2; CDR3nt: TGTGCCAGCAGCCCGGTGGGCGGGGGGGCCTACAATGAGCAGTTCTTC; CDR3aa: CASSPVGGGAYNEQFF
j_gene: TRBJ2-7; v_gene: TRBV18; abundance: .; d_gene: TRBD1; CDR3nt: TGTGCCAGCTCACCGAGGACAGGGCCCCACGAGCAGTACTTC; CDR3aa: CASSPRTGPHEQYF
j_gene: TRBJ2-2; v_gene: TRBV7-7; abundance: many; d_gene: TRBD2; CDR3nt: TGTGCTAGCAGCTTAGCCCCAACGGGGGGGCGGACCGGGGAGCTGTTTTTT; CDR3aa: CASSLAPTGGRTGELFF
j_gene: TRBJ1-1; v_gene: TRBV5-4; abundance: many; d_gene: TRBD1; CDR3nt: TGTGCCAGCAGTGCCGGGACAGGCGTTTTGGTAACTGAAGCTTTCTTT; CDR3aa: CASSAGTGVLVTEAFF
j_gene: TRBJ2-1; v_gene: TRBV20-1; abundance: many; d_gene: TRBD2; CDR3nt: TGCAGTGCGGATACTAGCGGGTGGTACAATGAGCAGTTCTTC; CDR3aa: CSADTSGWYNEQFF
j_gene: TRBJ2-7; v_gene: TRBV30; abundance: .; d_gene: .; CDR3nt: TGTGCCTGGAGTCTCGACCCGACAGACTACGAGCAGTACTTC; CDR3aa: CAWSLDPTDYEQYF
j_gene: TRBJ2-3; v_gene: TRBV7-9; abundance: .; d_gene: TRBD2; CDR3nt: TGTGCCATCCGGACTAGCATCAGCACAGATACGCAGTATTTT; CDR3aa: CAIRTSISTDTQYF
j_gene: TRBJ2-1; v_gene: TRBV10-3; abundance: few; d_gene: .; CDR3nt: TGTGCCATCAGTGCTCACAATGAGCAGTTCTTC; CDR3aa: CAISAHNEQFF
j_gene: TRBJ2-2; v_gene: TRBV7-2; abundance: many; d_gene: .; CDR3nt: TGTGCCAGCAGCTCCACCGGGAAGAACACCGGGGAGCTGTTTTTT; CDR3aa: CASSSTGKNTGELFF
j_gene: TRBJ1-1; v_gene: TRBV11-2; abundance: many; d_gene: .; CDR3nt: TGTGCCAGCAGCTTCTGGGGGCGGGAGGACACTGAAGCTTTCTTT; CDR3aa: CASSFWGREDTEAFF
j_gene: TRBJ1-3; v_gene: TRBV3-1; abundance: many; d_gene: .; CDR3nt: TGTGCCAGCAGCCCCTTTGGAAACACCATATATTTT; CDR3aa: CASSPFGNTIYF
j_gene: TRBJ2-5; v_gene: TRBV24-1; abundance: many; d_gene: .; CDR3nt: TGTGCCACCAGTGATTGGGGGGGACAGTCACAAGAGACCCAGTACTTC; CDR3aa: CATSDWGGQSQETQYF
j_gene: TRBJ2-1; v_gene: TRBV20-1; abundance: many; d_gene: .; CDR3nt: TGCAGTGGAGAAAGAGGGAATGAGCAGTTCTTC; CDR3aa: CSGERGNEQFF
j_gene: TRBJ1-2; v_gene: TRBV25-1; abundance: .; d_gene: .; CDR3nt: TGTGCCAGCAGTTTGGGTTCCGGGGCCTATGGCTACACCTTC; CDR3aa: CASSLGSGAYGYTF
j_gene: TRBJ2-7; v_gene: TRBV7-2; abundance: many; d_gene: .; CDR3nt: TGTGCCAGCAGCTTAAACGCAGGGAGAGAGCAGTACTTC; CDR3aa: CASSLNAGREQYF